This TCR beta chain is drawn from a study of cytomegalovirus exposure and HLA in healthy donors. Study outcomes and limitations: Analyses of presence/absence relied on an assumption of roughly uniform sequencing depth across donors.

CDR1 MDHEN and CDR2 SYDVKM come from the germline V gene. With V trimmed by 5 bases and J by 6 bases, 16 bases remained unmatched. This CDR3 has 16 residues. Primers included in the PCR were 60 Vbeta and 13 Jbeta primers. TCRdb's copy holds only in-frame clones and misses some; the assay was immunoSEQ multiplex PCR. The sample has approximately 170,000 clones; 75% to 90% are singletons. With regard to this clone: Its antigen is still unknown.

Sequenced material: PBMCs. This sequence joins TRBV28 and TRBJ2-7; 7 bases are a match to TRBD1. The sequence was obtained from a woman aged 50 to 60 in good health and CMV-seropositive. CDR3 sequence (DNA): TGTGCCAGCAGTACCCGACAGGGAACCGTAGTGCCCGAGCAGTACTTC. Its translation: CASSTRQGTVVPEQYF.